The 15 T cell receptor beta chains below all came from one sample that was sequenced in a study of blood T cell repertoires in COVID-19. Sequencing used immunoSEQ multiplex PCR; TCRdb keeps in-frame clones, though not all of them. The repertoire holds roughly 240,000 clones, approximately 86% seen once, with approximately 1.5% in the top ten. The sequenced material came from peripheral blood. The receptors were gathered from an older woman who had recovered from COVID-19.

This clone was counted once. The chain links TRBV28 to TRBJ1-2, with 9 bases that match TRBD1. Germline V gene data show CDR1 as MDHEN and CDR2 as SYDVKM. This CDR3 region has 15 residues. V was clipped by 5 bases and J by 4 bases; unmatched bases: 8. CDR3 sequence reads: CASSTTRTGAYGYTF. The DNA of the CDR3 is TGTGCCAGCAGTACGACCAGGACAGGGGCCTATGGCTACACCTTC.

This clone was seen just once. The J gene is TRBJ1-4, the V gene TRBV4-1; possible D gene TRBD1, 5 bases. Trimming took off 4 bases at V and 12 bases at J, with 12 bases between the two ends. The CDR3 sequence is 12 residues long. Germline lookup yields CDR1 MGHRA and CDR2 YSYEKL. CDR3 residues: CASSRGQGQLFF. CDR3 coding DNA: TGCGCCAGCAGCCGCGGACAAGGCCAACTGTTTTTT.

The gene calls are TRBV6-5 and TRBJ2-7; 7 positions agree with TRBD1. V lost 6 bases and J lost 3; bases outside the gene matches: 8. CDR3 size: 14 residues. Germline CDR1 is MNHEY and CDR2 is SVGAGI. The CDR3 region has the DNA TGTGCCAGCAGGCAACCTTGGACAGGCTACGAGCAGTACTTC. Its translation: CASRQPWTGYEQYF.

The sample holds a few counts of this clone. The V gene is TRBV28, the J gene TRBJ1-1; maybe TRBD1 (5 bases). The CDR3 sequence is 14 residues long. V lost 6 bases to trimming and J lost 2 bases, with 13 bases between them. Per the germline V gene, CDR1 is MDHEN and CDR2 is SYDVKM. The CDR3 here is CASRQGGANTEAFF. The CDR3 coding sequence is TGTGCCAGCAGGCAAGGAGGGGCAAACACTGAAGCTTTCTTT. Combining the CDR3 with reference TRBV28 and TRBJ1-1 gives the whole variable domain DVKVTQSSRYLVKRTGEKVFLECVQDMDHENMFWYRQDPGLGLRLIYFSYDVKMKEKGDIPEGYSVSREKKERFSLILESASTNQTSMYLCASRQGGANTEAFFGQGTRLTVV.

The chain has TRBV19 and TRBJ2-5, with 7 bases that match TRBD1. The trim removed 1 base at V and 3 bases at J, leaving 5 bases unmatched. Germline V lookup: CDR1 LNHDA, CDR2 SQIVND (reference sequence). This CDR3 spans 15 amino acids. This CDR3 is CASSIGGQDKETQYF. The CDR3 bases are TGTGCCAGTAGTATAGGTGGACAGGACAAAGAGACCCAGTACTTC.

The chain is built from TRBV6-5 and TRBJ2-1; 10 bases match TRBD1. The CDR3 spans 16 residues. Germline V gives CDR1 MNHEY, CDR2 SVGAGI. J gave up 7 bases and V 1 base, and 7 bases lay outside the gene matches. The DNA of the CDR3 is TGTGCCAGCAGTTACTATCCGGGACAGGGGTGGAATGAGCAGTTCTTC. Protein: CASSYYPGQGWNEQFF.

There are a few counts of this clone. The chain carries TRBV5-4 and TRBJ2-5; D is possibly TRBD2 (6 bases). The length of the CDR3 is 15 residues. V was clipped by 4 bases and J by 1 base, with 14 bases between them. The V gene's germline CDR1 is SGHNT and CDR2 YYREEE (reference sequence). As DNA, the CDR3 is TGTGCCAGCAGCACTCTGGCGGGACCCCAAGAGACCCAGTACTTC. This sequence encodes CASSTLAGPQETQYF.

In this sample, this clone turned up a few times. The chain joins TRBV27 to TRBJ1-1; D is uncertain. The CDR3 extends over 13 amino acids. Trimming took off 3 bases at V and 6 bases at J, with 11 bases between the two ends. Germline CDR1 reads MNHEY; CDR2 reads SMNVEV (reference sequence). CDR3 sequence: CASSLFRSSEAFF. The CDR3 coding sequence is TGTGCCAGCAGTTTGTTTAGGAGCTCTGAAGCTTTCTTT.

This chain links TRBV7-2 with TRBJ2-7; the match to TRBD2 covers 8 bases. V was pared by 5 bases and J by 4 bases, with 10 bases of the junction left unmatched. Germline CDR1 and CDR2: SGHTA and FQGNSA. This CDR3 is built from 15 residues. CDR3 sequence reads: CASSLAPGGGYEQYF. The DNA of the CDR3 is TGTGCCAGCAGCCTCGCCCCCGGGGGGGGATACGAGCAGTACTTC.

The chain joins TRBV6-5 to TRBJ1-3; 7 nucleotides match TRBD1. After removal of 4 bases from V and 2 bases from J, the junction contained 5 bases not matched to a gene. The CDR3 is 15 amino acids. Germline assignment: CDR1 MNHEY and CDR2 SVGAGI. The CDR3 region is CASSSRTGPGNTIYF. The CDR3 nucleotides read TGTGCCAGCAGTTCCCGGACAGGCCCTGGAAACACCATATATTTT.

The chain is built from TRBV29-1 and TRBJ2-7; D may be TRBD1 (6 bases). Trimming took 5 bases from V and 3 from J, leaving 17 bases between them. The CDR3 contains 14 residues. CDR1 and CDR2 (germline): SQVTM, ANQGSEA. CDR3 region: CSVQGQTSIYEQYF. The CDR3 DNA is TGCAGCGTTCAAGGACAGACTTCAATCTACGAGCAGTACTTC.

The rearrangement joins TRBV3-1 (or the pseudogene TRBV3-2) to TRBJ2-4, with 10 bases identical to TRBD2. V dropped 3 bases and J dropped 7; count of bases not matched to a gene: 12. CDR3 length equals 17 residues. The V gene's germline CDR1 is LGHDT and CDR2 YNNKEL (reference sequence). CDR3 DNA sequence: TGTGCCAGCAGCCAGAAGCGGGGGGGCTTCTCGGGGAACATTCAGTACTTC. It yields the protein CASSQKRGGFSGNIQYF.

The chain employs TRBV14 and TRBJ2-7, with 12 positions matching TRBD2. Germline trimming cut 4 bases from V and 4 bases from J; bases unmatched to any gene: 2. Per germline, CDR1 SGHDN and CDR2 FVKESK. This CDR3 contains 14 residues. CDR3 protein: CASSPGLAGYEQYF. The CDR3, as DNA: TGTGCCAGCAGCCCAGGACTAGCGGGGTACGAGCAGTACTTC.

This chain connects TRBV11-3 to TRBJ1-1, with D uncertain. Germline V gene lookup returns CDR1 SGHNT and CDR2 YENEEA. With 5 bases removed from V and 0 bases from J, the gap between germline ends came to 16 bases. The CDR3 totals 16 residues. Written as DNA, the CDR3 is TGTGCCAGCAGCACCCACATCGGGGAGATGAACACTGAAGCTTTCTTT. Encoded protein: CASSTHIGEMNTEAFF.

The V gene is TRBV28, the J gene TRBJ1-2, with D perhaps matching TRBD1 (6 bases). CDR1 and CDR2 (germline): MDHEN, SYDVKM. The CDR3 has 15 amino acids. The ends were cut back, 10 bases at V and 4 bases at J, with 22 bases in the middle. The CDR3 sequence is CATGIELTGVYGYTF. As DNA, the CDR3 is TGTGCCACAGGGATAGAATTGACAGGAGTCTATGGCTACACCTTC.